The 32 T cell receptor beta chains below were found in one sample sequenced in a study of T cell responses to AZD1222 COVID-19 vaccine. Repertoires were generated with immunoSEQ multiplex PCR, while TCRdb's copy carries only in-frame clones and drops some. Among 25,000 to 35,000 clones listed, about 77% were seen once. This sample comprised peripheral blood, obtained on day 0 of AZD1222 vaccination. The receptors come from an adult in good health.

The rearrangement uses TRBV7-9 and TRBJ2-5; 13 bases are a match to TRBD2. The CDR3 spans 15 residues. Germline V lookup: CDR1 SEHNR, CDR2 FQNEAQ (reference sequence). V lost 1 base, J lost 4 bases, and 0 bases stayed unmatched. This CDR3 is CASSLGTSGRETQYF. CDR3 nucleotides: TGTGCCAGCAGCTTAGGGACTAGCGGGAGAGAGACCCAGTACTTC.

The chain carries TRBV23-1 and TRBJ2-7; TRBD1 matches 9 bases. TRBV23-1 is an ORF; its function is uncertain. This CDR3 has 19 residues. V was pared by 10 bases and J by 3 bases, with 25 bases of the junction left unmatched. The CDR3 here is CAINEGDRECHSPFYEQYV. CDR3 sequence (DNA): TGCGCCATCAACGAGGGGGACAGGGAGTGCCACAGCCCCTTCTACGAGCAGTACGTC.

This chain connects TRBV3-1 (or the pseudogene TRBV3-2) to TRBJ2-5; 7 bases agree with TRBD1. The CDR3 sequence is 16 residues long. Unmatched junction bases numbered 9, after V lost 4 bases and J lost 1 base. Germline CDR1 LGHDT, CDR2 YNNKEL (reference sequence). CDR3 in amino acids: CASSRRQGNAQETQYF. The CDR3, as DNA: TGTGCCAGCAGCCGCAGACAGGGTAATGCCCAAGAGACCCAGTACTTC.

The CDR3 nucleotides are TGTGCCAGCAGCTCAGGGGACAGGGGGACGAATGAAAAACTGTTTTTT. Its protein is CASSSGDRGTNEKLFF. The rearrangement links TRBV7-9 to TRBJ1-4; 11 nucleotides match TRBD1. Unmatched junction bases numbered 6, after V lost 4 bases and J lost 5 bases. Germline lookup yields CDR1 SEHNR and CDR2 FQNEAQ (reference sequence). The CDR3 contains 16 residues.

The gene calls are TRBV7-2 and TRBJ1-2, with 12 bases lining up with TRBD1. CDR3 size: 14 residues. Germline trimming cut 3 bases from V and 8 bases from J; bases unmatched to any gene: 4. CDR1 is SGHTA, CDR2 FQGNSA, per germline. CDR3 sequence (DNA): TGTGCCAGCAGCTTCTCCGGGACAGGGGGCGGCTACACCTTC. This codes for CASSFSGTGGGYTF.

This rearrangement joins TRBV5-1 to TRBJ2-2; 7 bases are a match to TRBD1. Germline V lookup: CDR1 SGHRS, CDR2 YFSETQ. The V segment lost 1 base and the J segment 0 bases; nucleotides outside the gene matches: 6. The CDR3 runs 17 residues. CDR3 in DNA: TGCGCCAGCAGCTTGCCCGCAGGGGGATCGAACACCGGGGAGCTGTTTTTT. Translated: CASSLPAGGSNTGELFF.

In its sample, this clone was seen once. The CDR3 DNA sequence: TGTGCCAGCAGGGGGCCAGCGGGAGCGAACACCGGGGAGCTGTTTTTT. Protein sequence: CASRGPAGANTGELFF. The genes are TRBV2 and TRBJ2-2; TRBD2 matches 8 bases. With V trimmed by 6 bases and J by 0 bases, 6 bases remained unmatched. CDR1 and CDR2 from the germline V gene are SNHLY and FYNNEI. The CDR3 is made up of 16 amino acids.

V usage is TRBV4-1 and J usage is TRBJ2-7, with TRBD2 identical over 10 bases. The germline V gene has CDR1 MGHRA and CDR2 YSYEKL. CDR3 length equals 14 residues. The V segment lost 5 bases and the J segment 2 bases; nucleotides outside the gene matches: 3. CDR3 sequence: CASSVLAGTYEQYV. CDR3 DNA sequence: TGCGCCAGCAGCGTACTAGCGGGGACCTACGAGCAGTACGTC.

Relative to its sample, this clone is large. The chain combines TRBV28 with TRBJ1-2; the D is unclear. The CDR3 sequence is 14 residues long. The V gene lost 3 bases and the J gene lost 8 bases, with 16 bases spanning the gap. Germline V lookup: CDR1 MDHEN, CDR2 SYDVKM. The CDR3 bases are TGTGCCAGCAGTTTCGAAGGAGGGTTGCGCGGCTACACCTTC. Protein sequence: CASSFEGGLRGYTF.

The genes are TRBV6-1 and TRBJ1-2; 8 bases fit TRBD1. This CDR3 is built from 15 residues. After removal of 1 base from V and 4 bases from J, the junction contained 5 bases not matched to a gene. From germline, CDR1 is MNHNS and CDR2 SASEGT. The CDR3 loop reads CASSEEGTGGYGYTF. The DNA of the CDR3 is TGTGCCAGCAGTGAAGAAGGTACAGGGGGCTATGGCTACACCTTC.

The chain employs TRBV28 and TRBJ1-5, with D perhaps matching TRBD1 (5 bases). V lost 10 bases to trimming and J lost 3 bases, with 19 bases between them. CDR1 and CDR2 (germline): MDHEN, SYDVKM. CDR3 length: 15 amino acids. Written as DNA, the CDR3 is TGTGCCATTCACGATGCGGGGGTAATCAATCAGCCCCAGCATTTT. Translating it yields CAIHDAGVINQPQHF.

This clone was counted a single time. The chain combines TRBV6-4 with TRBJ2-3, with D possibly TRBD2 on 7 matching bases. V was pared by 2 bases and J by 8 bases, with 14 bases between. This CDR3 has 14 residues. Germline assignment: CDR1 MRHNA and CDR2 SNTAGT. In DNA form, the CDR3 reads TGTGCCAGCAGTGACACATCGAGGGGGGGTACGCAGTATTTT. Translation gives CASSDTSRGGTQYF.

This chain links TRBV6-5 with TRBJ1-2; 7 nucleotides match TRBD1. Germline trimming cut 7 bases from V and 2 bases from J; bases unmatched to any gene: 4. In germline, CDR1 is MNHEY, CDR2 SVGAGI. CDR3 length: 13 amino acids. The CDR3 region is CASTQGGNYGYTF. CDR3 sequence (DNA): TGTGCCAGCACCCAGGGGGGGAACTATGGCTACACCTTC.

This chain links TRBV7-2 with TRBJ1-6; 7 nucleotides line up with TRBD1. Trimming at V came to 4 bases and at J to 0 bases, leaving 3 bases not matched to a gene. The length of the CDR3 is 16 residues. Germline V gene data show CDR1 as SGHTA and CDR2 as FQGNSA. CDR3 DNA sequence: TGTGCCAGCAGCTCCCGGACAGGCTCCTATAATTCACCCCTCCACTTT. Protein: CASSSRTGSYNSPLHF. Supplemented by reference TRBV7-2 and TRBJ1-6, the full variable domain reads GAGVSQSPSNKVTEKGKDVELRCDPISGHTALYWYRQSLGQGLEFLIYFQGNSAPDKSGLPSDRFSAERTGGSVSTLTIQRTQQEDSAVYLCASSSRTGSYNSPLHFGNGTRLTVT.

V and J are TRBV6-5 and TRBJ1-2; tentatively, D is TRBD1 (5 bases). Trimming left V 3 bases short and J 4 bases short, with 12 bases between. The CDR3 has 14 amino acids. Looked up from germline, CDR1 is MNHEY and CDR2 is SVGAGI. CDR3 sequence (DNA): TGTGCCAGCAGTTATAGAGGGGTGGGCTATGGCTACACCTTC. Its translation is CASSYRGVGYGYTF.

The chain is built from TRBV10-3 and TRBJ2-3; D may be TRBD2 (6 bases). The CDR3 extends over 13 amino acids. Trimming took off 6 bases at V and 0 bases at J, with 7 bases between the two ends. Germline V lookup: CDR1 ENHRY, CDR2 SYGVKD. The CDR3 DNA reads as TGTGCCATCAGGGGGGGAAGCACAGATACGCAGTATTTT. This sequence encodes CAIRGGSTDTQYF.

The rearrangement uses TRBV28 and TRBJ2-1, with D unclear. Germline CDR1 MDHEN, CDR2 SYDVKM. This CDR3 contains 11 residues. The V end lost 7 bases, the J end lost 6 bases, and 7 bases lay between the germline ends. This CDR3 reads CASTTLNEQFF. The CDR3 DNA reads as TGTGCCAGCACCACCCTCAATGAGCAGTTCTTC.

This clone has only one observation. The chain links TRBV6-5 to TRBJ1-5, with TRBD1 matching 8 bases. J gave up 6 bases and V 6 bases, and 7 bases lay outside the gene matches. There are 14 residues in the CDR3. The germline V gene encodes CDR1 MNHEY and CDR2 SVGAGI. The CDR3: CASRLDRASQPQHF. DNA for the CDR3: TGTGCCAGCAGACTGGACAGGGCGAGTCAGCCCCAGCATTTT.

The chain couples TRBV6-5 to TRBJ2-7, with no clear D. This CDR3 comprises 12 residues. Germline assignment: CDR1 MNHEY and CDR2 SVGAGI. Trimming shortened V by 4 bases and J by 10 bases, and 14 bases separated the two germline ends. The CDR3 loop reads CASSSPDGTQYF. CDR3 bases: TGTGCCAGCAGTTCTCCGGACGGAACCCAGTACTTC.

The chain links TRBV15 to TRBJ1-5; 7 bases are a match to TRBD1. CDR1 and CDR2 from the germline V gene are LNHNV and YYDKDF (reference sequence). There are 16 residues in the CDR3. The J segment lost 6 bases and the V segment lost 1 base, leaving 9 bases of the junction unmatched. CDR3 coding DNA: TGTGCCACCAGCAGAGGTTGGCAGGGGGGACTTCAGCCCCAGCATTTT. Translating it yields CATSRGWQGGLQPQHF.

This chain uses TRBV18 with TRBJ1-5, with D perhaps matching TRBD1 (6 bases). Germline lookup yields CDR1 KGHSH and CDR2 LQKENI. The CDR3 sequence is 16 residues long. V lost 3 bases and J 9 bases, leaving 21 bases between the germline ends. The CDR3 coding sequence is TGTGCCAGCTCACCTGGGGAACGCGGGGGGCTTGGGCCCCAGCATTTT. It specifies CASSPGERGGLGPQHF.

This chain joins TRBV5-1 and TRBJ1-1; the match to TRBD1 covers 8 bases. This CDR3 spans 16 amino acids. The V gene's germline CDR1 is SGHRS and CDR2 YFSETQ. Trimming at V came to 4 bases and at J to 0 bases, leaving 8 bases not matched to a gene. Written as DNA, the CDR3 is TGCGCCAGCAGCGACAGGGGCGATTACATGAACACTGAAGCTTTCTTT. Translating it yields CASSDRGDYMNTEAFF.

The rearrangement joins TRBV14 to TRBJ2-3, with D maybe TRBD2 (5 bases). From germline, CDR1 is SGHDN and CDR2 FVKESK. V gave up 4 bases and J gave up 7 bases, with 21 bases separating them. The CDR3 sequence is 16 residues long. Here the CDR3 DNA reads TGTGCCAGCAGCCCCTTCGCCGGGGAGTCCGTGAATACGCAGTATTTT. It specifies CASSPFAGESVNTQYF.

The chain recombines TRBV5-1 with TRBJ1-5; 7 positions agree with TRBD1. Trimming at V came to 0 bases and at J to 2 bases, leaving 8 bases not matched to a gene. The CDR3 sequence is 17 residues long. Germline CDR1 reads SGHRS; CDR2 reads YFSETQ. The CDR3 DNA is TGCGCCAGCAGCTTGGGAACAGGGGACGTTGGCAATCAGCCCCAGCATTTT. It translates to CASSLGTGDVGNQPQHF.

The chain joins TRBV5-1 to TRBJ2-3; 7 bases align to TRBD1. With V trimmed by 2 bases and J by 1 base, 4 bases remained unmatched. CDR3 length: 15 amino acids. CDR1 is SGHRS, CDR2 YFSETQ, per germline. CDR3 residues: CASSFSDRRTDTQYF. The CDR3 DNA reads TGCGCCAGCAGCTTCTCGGACAGGCGCACAGATACGCAGTATTTT.

Details on this clone: One junction end does not reproduce the germline sequence, and a read error may be involved. This sequence joins TRBV23-1 and TRBJ1-2; D unclear. TRBV23-1 is an ORF; its function is uncertain. The CDR3 has 10 amino acids. CDR3 loop: CASSTRALAF. Written as DNA, the CDR3 is TGCGCCAGCAGTACCCGGGCCCTGGCCTTC.

The chain couples TRBV7-9 to TRBJ1-2, with 9 bases lining up with TRBD1. CDR1 and CDR2 (germline): SEHNR, FQNEAQ (reference sequence). V shed 5 bases, J shed 8 bases, and the junction held 18 bases outside the gene matches. This CDR3 region has 17 residues. The CDR3 DNA reads as TGTGCCAGCAGCCGAGAGGGACAGGGAAAAAGCTTTCTAGGCTACACCTTC. It yields the protein CASSREGQGKSFLGYTF.

The CDR3 loop reads CASSYSSLSYNEQFF. CDR3 in DNA: TGTGCCAGCTCATATAGTTCATTGTCCTACAATGAGCAGTTCTTC. The V and J genes are TRBV18 and TRBJ2-1; the D is unclear. Trimming stripped 5 bases from V and 1 base from J, with 12 bases between. Germline values: CDR1 KGHSH, CDR2 LQKENI. CDR3 size: 15 residues.

The chain joins TRBV19 to TRBJ1-5, with D maybe TRBD1 (5 bases). Germline values: CDR1 LNHDA, CDR2 SQIVND (reference sequence). The V gene lost 4 bases and the J gene lost 4 bases, with 11 bases spanning the gap. The CDR3 is made up of 14 amino acids. Here the CDR3 DNA reads TGTGCCAGTAGTAGCCGGGGCCTAAATCAGCCCCAGCATTTT. Residues: CASSSRGLNQPQHF.

This clone was counted only a few times. The chain links TRBV7-3 to TRBJ2-1, with 7 nucleotides matching TRBD2. The V segment lost 2 bases and the J segment 1 base; nucleotides outside the gene matches: 11. Germline CDR1 reads SGHTA; CDR2 reads FQGTGA. There are 18 residues in the CDR3. The CDR3 is CASSLAASAGMSYNEQFF. For the CDR3, the DNA is TGTGCCAGCAGCTTAGCCGCTTCAGCGGGAATGTCCTACAATGAGCAGTTCTTC. The full variable domain, with the rest looked up from reference TRBV7-3 and TRBJ2-1, is GAGVSQTPSNKVTEKGKYVELRCDPISGHTALYWYRQSLGQGPEFLIYFQGTGAADDSGLPNDRFFAVRPEGSVSTLKIQRTERGDSAVYLCASSLAASAGMSYNEQFFGPGTRLTVL.

This clone was observed a few times. This chain links TRBV4-3 with TRBJ2-2, with TRBD1 matching 7 bases. The CDR3 runs 15 residues. J lost 4 bases, V lost 2 bases, and 4 bases had no gene match. CDR1 LGHNA and CDR2 YSLEER come from the germline V gene. The CDR3 region has the DNA TGCGCCAGCAGCCAACAGGGACAGTTCACCGGGGAGCTGTTTTTT. Its protein product is CASSQQGQFTGELFF.

This chain uses TRBV10-1 with TRBJ2-7; TRBD1 matches 7 bases. Germline lookup yields CDR1 WNHNN and CDR2 SYGVQD (reference sequence). This CDR3 spans 14 amino acids. Trimming cost V 4 bases and J 3 bases; bases outside gene matches: 6. This chain's CDR3 is CASSGSGQIYEQYF. Here the CDR3 DNA reads TGCGCCAGCAGTGGGTCGGGACAGATCTACGAGCAGTACTTC.